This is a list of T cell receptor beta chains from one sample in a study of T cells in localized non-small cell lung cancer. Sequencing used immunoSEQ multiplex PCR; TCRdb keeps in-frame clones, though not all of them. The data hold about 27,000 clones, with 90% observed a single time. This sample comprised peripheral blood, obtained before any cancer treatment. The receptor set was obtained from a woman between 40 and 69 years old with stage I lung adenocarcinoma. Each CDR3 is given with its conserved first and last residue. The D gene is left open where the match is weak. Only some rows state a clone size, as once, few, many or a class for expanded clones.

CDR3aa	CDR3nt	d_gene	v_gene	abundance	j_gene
CASSPNRVDTEAFF	TGTGCCAGCAGTCCCAACAGGGTGGACACTGAAGCTTTCTTT	NA	TRBV27	NA	TRBJ1-1
CASSQGSEAFF	TGCGCCAGCAGTCAAGGGTCTGAAGCTTTCTTT	NA	TRBV10-1	NA	TRBJ1-1
CASSPGANTEAFF	TGTGCCAGCAGCCCGGGGGCGAACACTGAAGCTTTCTTT	NA	TRBV14	NA	TRBJ1-1
CASSLGGQIVGFF	TGTGCCAGCAGCTTAGGAGGACAAATTGTAGGGTTCTTC	NA	TRBV7-2	NA	TRBJ2-1
CASSLSWQGAGELFF	TGCGCCAGCAGCCTTTCCTGGCAGGGCGCCGGGGAGCTGTTTTTT	NA	TRBV4-3	NA	TRBJ2-2
CASSTPRDRGARTEAFF	TGTGCCAGTAGTACACCACGGGACAGGGGTGCAAGGACTGAAGCTTTCTTT	TRBD1	TRBV19	once	TRBJ1-1
CASGSPGQPNTEAFF	TGTGCTAGTGGTTCGCCGGGACAGCCGAACACTGAAGCTTTCTTT	TRBD1	TRBV12-5	NA	TRBJ1-1
CASSRPGQGNEKLFF	TGTGCCAGCAGTCGACCGGGACAGGGGAATGAAAAACTGTTTTTT	TRBD1	TRBV28	NA	TRBJ1-4
CASSYRLAANNEQFF	TGTGCCAGCAGTTACAGGCTAGCGGCAAACAATGAGCAGTTCTTC	TRBD2	TRBV6-5	NA	TRBJ2-1
CASSLRGPRSGNTIYF	TGTGCCAGCAGCTTAAGGGGGCCTCGCTCTGGAAACACCATATATTTT	TRBD1	TRBV7-2	NA	TRBJ1-3
CASSPISGTSGIGEQYF	TGCGCCAGCAGCCCGATCAGTGGGACTAGCGGGATTGGCGAGCAGTACTTC	TRBD2	TRBV4-1	NA	TRBJ2-7